This is a list of T cell receptor beta chains from one sample in a study of human T cells and chemical hapten exposure. Each CDR3 protein gets one entry after TCRdb re-called the RACE reads with MiXCR. The table records tens of thousands of distinct CDR3 sequences, about 10% of them present only once. The starting material was whole blood, obtained in connection with sensitization to the hapten diphenylcyclopropenone (DPC). The receptors originated from a woman aged 45-65 years with alopecia areata. Some clones in this sample may be carry-over from other donors' samples. The CDR3 runs from the conserved cysteine through the conserved F or W. D genes are given only for firm matches.

TRBV29-1,TRBJ1-1,NA,CSVASGRSAEKAFF
TRBV19,TRBJ2-2,TRBD2,CASKLAGADSGELFF
TRBV5-6,TRBJ2-3,TRBD2,CASSFRTSGLDTQYF
TRBV6-6,TRBJ1-5,NA,CASSYITSNQPQHF
TRBV27,TRBJ1-6,TRBD1,CASSLPGQGNSPLHF
TRBV7-2,TRBJ1-2,TRBD1,CASSRTGGDYGYTF
TRBV6-2/TRBV6-3,TRBJ2-1,TRBD2,CASSYAGAGTSFVNEQFF
TRBV28,TRBJ2-7,NA,CASRGGTASAREDEQYF
TRBV30,TRBJ2-5,NA,CAWSVTGTQYF
TRBV12-3/TRBV12-4,TRBJ1-2,NA,CASSLDGNYGYTF
TRBV9,TRBJ2-3,TRBD1,CASSPRDRVTTDTQYF
TRBV28,TRBJ2-5,NA,CASSTGGPQETQYF
TRBV12-3/TRBV12-4,TRBJ2-5,NA,CASSRTEETQYF
TRBV7-8,TRBJ2-3,NA,CASSLALGLFSTDTQYF
TRBV3-1,TRBJ1-2,NA,CASSQGVSTPSGYTF
TRBV10-3,TRBJ1-1,NA,CAIGLWNTEAFF
TRBV19,TRBJ2-3,TRBD2,CASSTASGRARDTQYF
TRBV7-9,TRBJ1-2,TRBD1,CASSLTGLNYGYAF
TRBV10-2,TRBJ2-7,NA,CASRILESYEQYF
TRBV20-1,TRBJ1-5,NA,CSASRGTTLGSNQPQHF
TRBV20-1,TRBJ2-1,NA,CSAQEPRDPVYNEQFF
TRBV18,TRBJ1-2,NA,CASSPGPYLGYTF
TRBV12-3/TRBV12-4,TRBJ1-6,TRBD1,CASSFAGQGNSPLHF
TRBV27,TRBJ2-4,TRBD1,CASSGDRPNIQYF
TRBV28,TRBJ1-2,NA,CAIEGRGRADGYTF
TRBV20-1,TRBJ2-7,NA,CSANPNTYEQYF
TRBV2,TRBJ1-6,TRBD1,CASSERGQVTSPLHF
TRBV18,TRBJ1-4,TRBD1,CASSPSNPGQEEKLFF
TRBV7-2,TRBJ1-2,TRBD1,CASSSTGGSNYGYTF
TRBV7-9,TRBJ2-1,NA,CASSPSHSNEQFF
TRBV9,TRBJ2-7,NA,CASSVRGAGDYEQYF
TRBV21-1,TRBJ1-4,NA,CASSTPDRGHLLNEKLFF
TRBV20-1,TRBJ2-3,TRBD2,CSASLAGVFTDTQYF
TRBV7-2,TRBJ1-4,NA,CASSLAADYNEKLFF
TRBV5-1,TRBJ1-2,TRBD1,CASSMGQSNGGYGYTF
TRBV19,TRBJ2-1,NA,CASTPLGLTSSYNEQFF
TRBV5-4,TRBJ2-2,TRBD1,CASSLPDRDTGELFF
TRBV24-1,TRBJ2-7,TRBD2,CATSDPGTSGSYEQYF
TRBV6-1,TRBJ1-2,NA,CASSEVTGGLGYTF
TRBV6-4,TRBJ1-5,NA,CASSVGPNQPQHF
TRBV3-1,TRBJ1-4,TRBD1,CASSPGQLATNEKLFF
TRBV12-3/TRBV12-4,TRBJ2-2,TRBD2,CASSRLPSRTSVNTGELFF
TRBV28,TRBJ2-1,NA,CASSGVGNEQFF
TRBV29-1,TRBJ1-2,NA,CSVSRPSYGYTF
TRBV6-5,TRBJ2-3,NA,CASRGTSTDTQYF
TRBV27,TRBJ2-3,TRBD2,CASSSGGFGTDTQYF
TRBV20-1,TRBJ2-3,TRBD2,CSARALADRTQYF
TRBV28,TRBJ2-1,TRBD2,CASSGAGASYNEQFF
TRBV13,TRBJ2-3,NA,CASSRQADTQYF
TRBV4-3,TRBJ1-6,NA,CASSPGDNSPLHF
TRBV20-1,TRBJ1-1,NA,CSARHWDMNTEAFF
TRBV2,TRBJ1-5,NA,CASSDLGNQPQHF
TRBV7-8,TRBJ2-7,TRBD1,CASSLAGTGSYEQYF
TRBV7-2,TRBJ1-3,NA,CASSLVRHSGNTIYF
TRBV6-6,TRBJ1-2,NA,CASTMDINGYTF
TRBV15,TRBJ1-5,NA,CATSRGRQSMGNQPQHF
TRBV29-1,TRBJ1-1,TRBD1,CSVVPTGRNTVAFF